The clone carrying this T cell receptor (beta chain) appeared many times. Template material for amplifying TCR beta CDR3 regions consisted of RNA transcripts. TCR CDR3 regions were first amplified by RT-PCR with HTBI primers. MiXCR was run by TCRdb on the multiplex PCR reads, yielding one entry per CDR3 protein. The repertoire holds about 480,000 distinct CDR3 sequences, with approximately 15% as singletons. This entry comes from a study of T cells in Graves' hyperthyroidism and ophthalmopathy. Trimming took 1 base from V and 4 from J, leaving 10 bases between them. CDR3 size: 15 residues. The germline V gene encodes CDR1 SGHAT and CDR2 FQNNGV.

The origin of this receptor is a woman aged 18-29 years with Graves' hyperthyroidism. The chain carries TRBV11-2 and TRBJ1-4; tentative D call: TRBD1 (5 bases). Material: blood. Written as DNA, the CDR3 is TGTGCCAGCAGCTTAGGGGGGTACGATAATGAAAAACTGTTTTTT. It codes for CASSLGGYDNEKLFF.